This T cell receptor beta chain stems from a study of blood T cell repertoires in COVID-19. Per the authors' pipeline: The assay estimated nucleated cells by amplifying reference gene primers. Some clones are missing from TCRdb's copy, which holds only in-frame ones; the method was immunoSEQ multiplex PCR. The V and J calls and clone size come from that table; D and trimming were worked out from the DNA. The sample comprises some 200,000 clones, about 90% of which are singletons, and 2% to 2.5% rests with the top ten. This CDR3 is built from 14 residues. Losses at the gene ends were 2 bases for V and 6 bases for J; bases not matched to a gene: 2. Germline loops: CDR1 SGHNT, CDR2 YENEEA.

This sequence joins TRBV11-3 and TRBJ1-1, with TRBD1 identical over 11 bases. The TCR sequence derives from a woman in her thirties who had recovered from COVID-19. The sample consisted of PBMCs or T cells enriched from blood (not recorded which). The CDR3 coding sequence is TGTGCCAGCAGCTTATTGGGACAGGGGGCTGAAGCTTTCTTT. Protein: CASSLLGQGAEAFF.